This T cell receptor (beta chain) was profiled in a study of T cells in Graves' hyperthyroidism and ophthalmopathy. Study observations and caveats: It was a median approximately 6.9 months before onset that the model predicted ophthalmopathy.

TCR beta CDR3 region amplification was performed from RNA transcripts. Researchers ran a first-round RT-PCR on the TCR CDR3 using the HTBI primer set. TCRdb fed the multiplex PCR reads into MiXCR, producing one record per CDR3 protein. The table records 500,000 to 650,000 distinct CDR3 sequences, roughly a sixth of them present only once. This clonotype has only a few counts. Antigen: not known. A much larger clone lies one base from this, so it may be a read error. Active moderate-to-severe ophthalmopathy, Clinical Activity Score at least 3, NOSPECS at least 4, under 3 months' duration. It was uncontrolled infection, other autoimmune disease, pregnancy or lactation that excluded patients. CDR3 size: 17 residues. Germline V gene lookup returns CDR1 MDHEN and CDR2 SYDVKM.

The V gene is TRBV28, the J gene TRBJ2-5; D is possibly TRBD1 (6 bases). The specimen sequenced was blood. The clonotype was recovered from a young woman with Graves' ophthalmopathy. CDR3 protein: CASSPTPPTGFQGTQYF. The DNA of the CDR3 is TGTGCCAGCAGTCCAACCCCTCCTACAGGGTTTCAAGGGACCCAGTACTTC.